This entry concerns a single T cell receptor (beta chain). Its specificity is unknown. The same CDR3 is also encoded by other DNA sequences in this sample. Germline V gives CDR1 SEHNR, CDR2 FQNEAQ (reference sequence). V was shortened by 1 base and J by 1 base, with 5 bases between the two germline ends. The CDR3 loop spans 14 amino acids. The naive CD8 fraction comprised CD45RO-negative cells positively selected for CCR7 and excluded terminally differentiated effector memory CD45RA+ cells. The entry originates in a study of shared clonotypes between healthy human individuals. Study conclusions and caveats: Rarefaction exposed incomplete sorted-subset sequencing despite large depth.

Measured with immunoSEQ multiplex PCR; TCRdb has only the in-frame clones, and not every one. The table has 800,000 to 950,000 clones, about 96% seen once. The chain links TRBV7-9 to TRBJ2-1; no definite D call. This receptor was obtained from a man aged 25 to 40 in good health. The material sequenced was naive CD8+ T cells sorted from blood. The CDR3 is CASSLETSYNEQFF. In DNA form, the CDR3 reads TGTGCCAGCAGCTTAGAAACGTCCTACAATGAGCAGTTCTTC.